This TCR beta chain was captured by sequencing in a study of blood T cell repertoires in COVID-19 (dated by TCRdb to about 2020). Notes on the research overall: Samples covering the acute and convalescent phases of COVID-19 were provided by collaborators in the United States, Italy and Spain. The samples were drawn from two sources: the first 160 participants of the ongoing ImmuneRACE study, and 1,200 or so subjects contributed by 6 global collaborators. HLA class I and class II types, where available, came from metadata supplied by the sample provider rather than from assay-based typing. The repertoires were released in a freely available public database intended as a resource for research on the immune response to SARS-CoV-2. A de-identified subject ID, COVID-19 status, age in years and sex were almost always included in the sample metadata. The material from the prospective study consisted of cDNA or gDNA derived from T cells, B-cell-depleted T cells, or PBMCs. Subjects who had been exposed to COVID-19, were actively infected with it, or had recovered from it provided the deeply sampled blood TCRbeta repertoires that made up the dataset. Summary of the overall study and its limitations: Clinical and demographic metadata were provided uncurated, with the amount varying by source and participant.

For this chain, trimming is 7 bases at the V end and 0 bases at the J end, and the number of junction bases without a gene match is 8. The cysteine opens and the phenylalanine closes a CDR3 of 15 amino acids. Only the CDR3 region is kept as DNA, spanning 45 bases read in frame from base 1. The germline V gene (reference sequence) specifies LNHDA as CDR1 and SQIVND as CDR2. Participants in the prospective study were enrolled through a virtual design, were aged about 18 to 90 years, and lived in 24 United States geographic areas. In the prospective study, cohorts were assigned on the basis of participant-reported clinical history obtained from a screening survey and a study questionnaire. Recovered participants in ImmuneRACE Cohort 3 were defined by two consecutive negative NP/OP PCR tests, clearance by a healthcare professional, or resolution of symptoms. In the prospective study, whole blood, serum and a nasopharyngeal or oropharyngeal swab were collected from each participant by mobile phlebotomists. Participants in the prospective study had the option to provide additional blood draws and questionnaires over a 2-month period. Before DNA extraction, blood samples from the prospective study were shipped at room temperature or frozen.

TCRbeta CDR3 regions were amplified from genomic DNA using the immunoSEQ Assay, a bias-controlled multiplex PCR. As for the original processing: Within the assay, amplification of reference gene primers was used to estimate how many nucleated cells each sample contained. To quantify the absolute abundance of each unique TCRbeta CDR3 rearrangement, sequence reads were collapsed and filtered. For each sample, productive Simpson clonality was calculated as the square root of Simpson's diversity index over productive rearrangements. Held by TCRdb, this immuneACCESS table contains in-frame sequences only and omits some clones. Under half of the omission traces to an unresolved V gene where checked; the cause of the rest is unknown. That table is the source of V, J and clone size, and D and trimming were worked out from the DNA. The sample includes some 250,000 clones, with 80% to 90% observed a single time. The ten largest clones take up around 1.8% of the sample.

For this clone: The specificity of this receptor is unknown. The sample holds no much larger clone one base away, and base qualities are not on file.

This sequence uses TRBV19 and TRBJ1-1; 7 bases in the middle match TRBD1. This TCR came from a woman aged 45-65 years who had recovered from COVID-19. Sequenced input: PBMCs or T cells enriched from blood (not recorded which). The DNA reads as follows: TGTGCCAGTACCTTGGGACAGAGAGTGAACACTGAAGCTTTCTTT. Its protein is CASTLGQRVNTEAFF.